This is a list of T cell receptor beta chains from one sample in a study of shared clonotypes between healthy human individuals. Measured with immunoSEQ multiplex PCR; TCRdb has only the in-frame clones, and not every one. Of around 2,000,000 clones listed, less than 95% are singletons. Sample: naive CD8+ T cells sorted from blood. The receptors derive from a man aged 18 to 35 in good health. Both conserved end residues are part of each CDR3. D genes are given only for firm matches. Where a row states a size, it is once, few, many or the class of an expanded clone; other rows omit it.

>-|TRBV28|-|TRBJ1-1
TGTGCCAGCAGTTTCGCAGGGGAACGGGGTGAAGCTTTCTTT
CASSFAGERGEAFF
>-|TRBV19|TRBD2|TRBJ2-7
TGTGCCAGTAGTGACACGGGAGGGCCCTACGAGCAGTACTTC
CASSDTGGPYEQYF
>-|TRBV5-8|-|TRBJ2-7
TGTGCCAGCAGCACCCGGGGGATCTACGAGCAGTACTTC
CASSTRGIYEQYF
>-|TRBV19|TRBD1|TRBJ2-7
TGTGCCAGTAGTTCCCGGGACAGGGGGCCCGAGCAGTACTTC
CASSSRDRGPEQYF
>-|TRBV11-2|TRBD2|TRBJ2-1
TGTGCCAGCAGCTCCTCCCCCGGGGGGGGGCCCAATGAGCAGTTCTTC
CASSSSPGGGPNEQFF
>-|TRBV7-9|TRBD1|TRBJ2-1
TGTGCCAGCAGCACAATACAGGGGAATGAGCAGTTCTTC
CASSTIQGNEQFF
>-|TRBV6-5|-|TRBJ1-1
TGTGCCAGCAGTTACGGAGCCAGCTCCGGGGAAGCTTTCTTT
CASSYGASSGEAFF
>-|TRBV7-9|-|TRBJ2-6
TGTGCCAGCAGCTTAGCTTTCTCTGGGGCCAACGTCCTGACTTTC
CASSLAFSGANVLTF
>once|TRBV10-3|-|TRBJ2-2
TGTGCCATCAGTGAGTCTTTAGACACCGGGGAGCTGTTTTTT
CAISESLDTGELFF
>-|TRBV6-5|-|TRBJ2-3
TGTGCCAGCCAGGTGGCGTTCACAGATACGCAGTATTTT
CASQVAFTDTQYF
>-|TRBV27|-|TRBJ2-2
TGTGCCAGCAGTTTATACGGGAGCCTGACCGGGGAGCTGTTTTTT
CASSLYGSLTGELFF
>-|TRBV7-9|TRBD2|TRBJ2-5
TGTGCCAGCAGCTTAGGGGCTAGCGGTTATGGGCACTTC
CASSLGASGYGHF
>-|TRBV27|-|TRBJ1-5
TGTGCCAGCAGACCCGGGGGTTCCAATCAGCCCCAGCATTTT
CASRPGGSNQPQHF
>-|TRBV5-8|-|TRBJ2-1
TGTGCCAGCCCAGGGGTTGTGCAGTTCTTC
CASPGVVQFF
>-|TRBV9|-|TRBJ2-3
TGTGCCAGCAGCTTTGGGGACGGTACGCAGTATTTT
CASSFGDGTQYF
>-|TRBV6-1|-|TRBJ2-1
TGTGCCAGCAGTGAACAGGGTATTAGCTCCTACAATGAGCAGTTCTTC
CASSEQGISSYNEQFF
>-|TRBV27|-|TRBJ2-7
TGTGCCAGCAGTTTACAGGGGTCGGTCTACGAGCAGTACTTC
CASSLQGSVYEQYF
>-|TRBV7-9|TRBD2|TRBJ2-7
TGTGCCAGCAGCTTTGGAGGACTAGGCTACGAGCAGTACTTC
CASSFGGLGYEQYF
>-|TRBV19|-|TRBJ2-1
TGTGCCAGTACCCTGAGGGGAGCGTCTTTAGATGAGCAGTTCTTC
CASTLRGASLDEQFF
>once|TRBV5-6|-|TRBJ2-7
TGTGCCAGCAGCCCGGTGGGCAGCTACGAGCAGTACTTC
CASSPVGSYEQYF
>-|TRBV27|-|TRBJ2-7
TGTGCCAGCAGTTTAGGTGGGTCCTACGAGCAGTACTTC
CASSLGGSYEQYF
>-|TRBV19|TRBD2|TRBJ2-5
TGTGCCGTGTTAAGGGGGACTAGCGGGAGGGGAGAGACCCAGTACTTC
CAVLRGTSGRGETQYF
>-|TRBV30|-|TRBJ2-1
TGTGCCTGGAGTTTCTGGGGGGGCTTCAACAATGAGCAGTTCTTC
CAWSFWGGFNNEQFF
>once|TRBV19|-|TRBJ2-7
TGTGCCACTAAGTCCCCCGACTACGAGCAGTACTTC
CATKSPDYEQYF
>-|TRBV9|-|TRBJ1-1
TGTGCCAGCAGCCCAGCTGGGGGAAGCACTGAAGCTTTCTTT
CASSPAGGSTEAFF
>-|TRBV6-5|TRBD2|TRBJ2-1
TGTGCCAGCAGCTTGGGACTAGCGGGATACAATGAGCAGTTCTTC
CASSLGLAGYNEQFF
>-|TRBV29-1|-|TRBJ1-1
TGCAGCGTTCAACAGGGATCCCCCCCTGGCACTGAAGCTTTCTTT
CSVQQGSPPGTEAFF
>-|TRBV5-4|-|TRBJ2-3
TGTGCCAGCAGCTTGTCTAGCGAAGGAAGAGATACGCAGTATTTT
CASSLSSEGRDTQYF
>-|TRBV27|-|TRBJ2-2
TGTGCCAGCAGTTTTGGGACGAACACCGGGGAGCTGTTTTTT
CASSFGTNTGELFF
>-|TRBV30|-|TRBJ2-2
TGTGCCTGGAGTGGCGACAATTCGGACGGGGAGCTGTTTTTT
CAWSGDNSDGELFF
>-|TRBV2|-|TRBJ2-7
TGTGCCAGCAGTGAAGTGCGGGGCAGCTCCTACGAGCAGTACTTC
CASSEVRGSSYEQYF